This is a list of T cell receptor beta chains from one sample in a study of blood T cell repertoires in COVID-19. TCRdb's table, derived via immunoSEQ multiplex PCR, lists solely in-frame clones and lacks some. Of under 150,000 clones in the sample, 70% to 85% were seen once. The sample consisted of peripheral blood. The receptors stem from a woman older than 75 in a cohort sampled during active or convalescent COVID-19. Both conserved end residues are part of each CDR3. The D gene is left open where the match is weak. Some rows have no size entry. The others give once, few or many, or a class for an expanded clone.

D gene: .; V gene: TRBV18; clone size: .; J gene: TRBJ1-1; CDR3 DNA: TGTGCCAGCTCACTCAGGACAGAGAACACTGAAGCTTTCTTT; CDR3 protein: CASSLRTENTEAFF
D gene: .; V gene: TRBV7-9; clone size: .; J gene: TRBJ1-6; CDR3 DNA: TGTGCCAGCAGCTCGGACATCTTTAATTCACCCCTCCACTTT; CDR3 protein: CASSSDIFNSPLHF
D gene: .; V gene: TRBV12-3/TRBV12-4; clone size: few; J gene: TRBJ1-1; CDR3 DNA: TGTGCCAGCCGAAAACTTGTGAACACTGAAGCTTTCTTT; CDR3 protein: CASRKLVNTEAFF
D gene: TRBD2; V gene: TRBV6-5; clone size: .; J gene: TRBJ2-3; CDR3 DNA: TGTGCCAGCATTAGCGGGGGGGCCCCAGATACGCAGTATTTT; CDR3 protein: CASISGGAPDTQYF
D gene: .; V gene: TRBV5-1; clone size: .; J gene: TRBJ1-1; CDR3 DNA: TGCGCCAGCAGCTTGAGCCCAGGGCCCTACACTGAAGCTTTCTTT; CDR3 protein: CASSLSPGPYTEAFF
D gene: .; V gene: TRBV19; clone size: .; J gene: TRBJ2-7; CDR3 DNA: TGTGCCAGTAGTAGGTTGGTGGGCCTCAACGAGCAGTACTTC; CDR3 protein: CASSRLVGLNEQYF
D gene: .; V gene: TRBV18; clone size: .; J gene: TRBJ1-1; CDR3 DNA: TGTGCCAGCTCAGCATCAGGGAACACTGAAGCTTTCTTT; CDR3 protein: CASSASGNTEAFF
D gene: .; V gene: TRBV19; clone size: .; J gene: TRBJ2-7; CDR3 DNA: TGTGCCAGTAGTGACACCGGGGTAGATTGGTACGAGCAGTACTTC; CDR3 protein: CASSDTGVDWYEQYF
D gene: TRBD2; V gene: TRBV11-3; clone size: .; J gene: TRBJ2-1; CDR3 DNA: TGTGCCAGCAGCCCATTCGGGGGGGCCGCCTACAATGAGCAGTTCTTC; CDR3 protein: CASSPFGGAAYNEQFF
D gene: TRBD1; V gene: TRBV5-6; clone size: .; J gene: TRBJ1-5; CDR3 DNA: TGTGCCAGCAGCTTACAGGGGGATAGCAATCAGCCCCAGCATTTT; CDR3 protein: CASSLQGDSNQPQHF
D gene: .; V gene: TRBV28; clone size: .; J gene: TRBJ1-6; CDR3 DNA: TGTGCCATCGGGAATTCACCCCTCCACTTT; CDR3 protein: CAIGNSPLHF
D gene: .; V gene: TRBV14; clone size: .; J gene: TRBJ1-2; CDR3 DNA: TGTGCCAGCAGCCAATCTCAGGGATTCGGCTACACCTTC; CDR3 protein: CASSQSQGFGYTF
D gene: .; V gene: TRBV5-1; clone size: .; J gene: TRBJ2-2; CDR3 DNA: TGCGCCAGCAGCTTGGTGCCGGGAAACACCGGGGAGCTGTTTTTT; CDR3 protein: CASSLVPGNTGELFF
D gene: .; V gene: TRBV21-1; clone size: .; J gene: TRBJ2-7; CDR3 DNA: TGTGCCAGCAGCTTAGGTGGGCTCACACCCCCGCCTTGCGAGCAGTACTTC; CDR3 protein: CASSLGGLTPPPCEQYF
D gene: .; V gene: TRBV5-1; clone size: once; J gene: TRBJ1-2; CDR3 DNA: TGCGCCAGCAGCTACGGACAAGCCTATGGCTACACCTTC; CDR3 protein: CASSYGQAYGYTF
D gene: .; V gene: TRBV24-1; clone size: .; J gene: TRBJ2-5; CDR3 DNA: TGTGCCTCAGAAGACAGTAACTCAGAGACCCAGTACTTC; CDR3 protein: CASEDSNSETQYF
D gene: TRBD1; V gene: TRBV29-1; clone size: .; J gene: TRBJ2-5; CDR3 DNA: TGCAGCGCTGGACAGGGGTTCCATGAGACCCAGTACTTC; CDR3 protein: CSAGQGFHETQYF
D gene: TRBD1; V gene: TRBV2; clone size: .; J gene: TRBJ1-5; CDR3 DNA: TGTGCCAGCAGGGACAGGGGAGACGGACAGCCCCAGCATTTT; CDR3 protein: CASRDRGDGQPQHF
D gene: .; V gene: TRBV21-1; clone size: .; J gene: TRBJ2-1; CDR3 DNA: TGTGCCAGCGGTAACAGAGGGGGCCCCCACAATGAGCAGTTCTTC; CDR3 protein: CASGNRGGPHNEQFF
D gene: .; V gene: TRBV28; clone size: .; J gene: TRBJ1-2; CDR3 DNA: TGTGCCAGCAGTTTAGTGCGTTATGGCTACACCTTC; CDR3 protein: CASSLVRYGYTF
D gene: TRBD2; V gene: TRBV9; clone size: .; J gene: TRBJ2-3; CDR3 DNA: TGTGCCCAGGCGGGGCTAGCGGGGGGCCGGGCACCCGATACGCAGTATTTT; CDR3 protein: CAQAGLAGGRAPDTQYF
D gene: .; V gene: TRBV18; clone size: .; J gene: TRBJ1-1; CDR3 DNA: TGTGCCAGCAATCCGGGGGTGAACACTGAAGCTTTCTTT; CDR3 protein: CASNPGVNTEAFF
D gene: .; V gene: TRBV24-1; clone size: .; J gene: TRBJ2-3; CDR3 DNA: TGTGCCACCAGTGATCGCGGGGTGACAACAGATACGCAGTATTTT; CDR3 protein: CATSDRGVTTDTQYF